A selection of T cell receptor beta chains follows, all from one sample in a study of blood T cell repertoires in COVID-19. Assay used: immunoSEQ multiplex PCR; TCRdb lists only in-frame clones, some missing. The data contain around 190,000 clones, 70% to 85% of them singletons. Sequenced: peripheral blood. Every receptor here comes from a human donor in a cohort sampled during active COVID-19. Each CDR3 is given with its conserved first and last residue. A D gene is named only where the DNA matches it firmly. Clone size, where shown, is once, few, many, or a class for clones that have expanded.

clone size,J gene,D gene,CDR3 length,V gene,CDR3 protein,CDR3 DNA
-,TRBJ1-5,TRBD1,18,TRBV2,CASSEGYGTGISNQPQHF,TGTGCCAGCAGTGAAGGCTACGGGACAGGGATTAGCAATCAGCCCCAGCATTTT
-,TRBJ1-3,-,15,TRBV9,CASSVEGSRQHTIYF,TGTGCCAGCAGCGTAGAGGGGTCGCGACAGCACACCATATATTTT
-,TRBJ1-3,-,17,TRBV5-6,CASSFSTVWGPGNTIYF,TGTGCCAGCAGCTTTTCTACCGTATGGGGCCCTGGAAACACCATATATTTT
-,TRBJ1-4,-,12,TRBV2,CASSLTNEKLFF,TGTGCCAGCAGCCTAACTAATGAAAAACTGTTTTTT
-,TRBJ2-5,-,15,TRBV13,CASSFGGGAQETQYF,TGTGCCAGCAGCTTTGGTGGGGGGGCCCAAGAGACCCAGTACTTC
-,TRBJ1-1,TRBD1,15,TRBV7-8,CASSPGRGRGTEAFF,TGTGCCAGCAGCCCAGGCAGGGGGCGAGGAACTGAAGCTTTCTTT
-,TRBJ1-3,TRBD1,15,TRBV11-2,CASSWDSGSGNTIYF,TGTGCCAGCAGTTGGGACAGCGGCTCTGGAAACACCATATATTTT
-,TRBJ2-7,-,15,TRBV5-4,CASSQEPSVSYEQYF,TGTGCCAGCAGCCAAGAACCTAGCGTCTCCTACGAGCAGTACTTC
-,TRBJ2-4,-,16,TRBV6-4,CASSVSGYLAKNIQYF,TGTGCCAGCAGTGTATCGGGGTACCTAGCCAAAAACATTCAGTACTTC
-,TRBJ2-7,-,15,TRBV7-8,CASSLMAGVSYEQYF,TGTGCCAGCAGCTTAATGGCAGGGGTCTCCTACGAGCAGTACTTC
-,TRBJ1-2,-,15,TRBV25-1,CASTRSKTEPYGYTF,TGTGCCAGCACCAGATCCAAGACAGAGCCCTATGGCTACACCTTC
-,TRBJ1-6,-,14,TRBV5-1,CASSLRTDNSPLHF,TGCGCCAGCAGCTTGAGGACAGATAATTCACCCCTCCACTTT
once,TRBJ1-6,TRBD1,15,TRBV6-5,CASSTGGSYNSPLHF,TGTGCCAGCAGTACAGGGGGCTCCTATAATTCACCCCTCCACTTT
-,TRBJ1-1,-,11,TRBV24-1,CAAQENTEAFF,TGTGCCGCCCAGGAGAACACTGAAGCTTTCTTT
few,TRBJ2-1,-,16,TRBV5-1,CASSLTSGSSYNEQFF,TGCGCCAGCAGCTTGACATCGGGGAGCTCCTACAATGAGCAGTTCTTC
-,TRBJ2-5,TRBD2,15,TRBV6-5,CASSRMTSGKETQYF,TGTGCCAGCAGCCGAATGACTAGCGGTAAAGAGACCCAGTACTTC
-,TRBJ2-3,TRBD2,15,TRBV3-1/TRBV3-2,CASSQERGRTDTQYF,TGTGCCAGCAGCCAGGAGCGGGGCCGCACAGATACGCAGTATTTT
-,TRBJ2-3,TRBD2,19,TRBV5-1,CASSLAAGTSGGSTDTQYF,TGCGCCAGCAGCTTGGCCGCTGGGACTAGCGGGGGCTCTACAGATACGCAGTATTTT
-,TRBJ1-1,-,15,TRBV10-3,CAISAEQGKNTEAFF,TGTGCCATCAGTGCGGAACAGGGAAAGAACACTGAAGCTTTCTTT
-,TRBJ2-5,TRBD1,15,TRBV4-1,CASSQDQQGGETQYF,TGCGCCAGCAGCCAAGATCAACAGGGGGGAGAGACCCAGTACTTC
few,TRBJ1-1,-,14,TRBV19,CASSKLNVNTEAFF,TGTGCCAGTAGTAAACTCAACGTGAACACTGAAGCTTTCTTT
once,TRBJ1-5,-,20,TRBV12-5,CASGLLGVVDSNISNQPQHF,TGTGCTAGTGGTTTGTTAGGGGTAGTAGATAGCAATATTAGCAATCAGCCCCAGCATTTT
-,TRBJ1-1,-,14,TRBV11-2,CASSLVQANTEAFF,TGTGCCAGCAGCTTAGTTCAGGCCAACACTGAAGCTTTCTTT
-,TRBJ1-2,-,12,TRBV7-9,CASSLAEYGYTF,TGTGCCAGCAGCCTCGCTGAGTATGGCTACACCTTC
-,TRBJ1-2,-,16,TRBV5-1,CASSSTGAPPPYGYTF,TGCGCCAGCAGCTCTACAGGAGCTCCCCCGCCCTATGGCTACACCTTC
-,TRBJ1-4,TRBD1,16,TRBV11-2,CASSLSDRDLGEKLFF,TGTGCCAGCAGCCTCTCGGACAGGGACCTTGGGGAAAAACTGTTTTTT
-,TRBJ1-5,-,14,TRBV3-1/TRBV3-2,CASSSDGGNQPQHF,TGTGCCAGCAGCTCGGACGGGGGCAATCAGCCCCAGCATTTT
-,TRBJ2-2,TRBD2,16,TRBV6-1,CASSGVLAGNTGELFF,TGTGCCAGCAGTGGTGTATTAGCGGGGAACACCGGGGAGCTGTTTTTT
-,TRBJ2-7,-,15,TRBV5-5,CASSSLGPSHYEQYF,TGTGCCAGCAGCTCGTTGGGCCCTAGCCACTACGAGCAGTACTTC
-,TRBJ2-1,-,11,TRBV6-2/TRBV6-3,CASSWTNEQFF,TGTGCCAGCAGTTGGACAAATGAGCAGTTCTTC
-,TRBJ2-7,TRBD1,14,TRBV29-1,CSVKEGQGALEQYF,TGCAGCGTTAAGGAGGGACAGGGAGCCCTGGAGCAGTACTTC
-,TRBJ1-5,-,14,TRBV5-1,CASSQGTDNQPQHF,TGCGCCAGCAGCCAGGGGACGGATAATCAGCCCCAGCATTTT